A selection of T cell receptor beta chains follows, all from one sample in a study of shared clonotypes between healthy human individuals. Generated by immunoSEQ multiplex PCR, the TCRdb table keeps only in-frame clones and is missing some. The sample consists of some 2,000,000 clones, 90% to 97% of them appearing once. Sequencing was done on a sample of naive CD4+ T cells sorted from blood. These receptors came from a man between 18 and 29 years old in good health. Each CDR3 is given with its conserved first and last residue. Each record gives: D gene, V gene, clone size, J gene, CDR3 protein, CDR3 DNA. D genes are given only for firm matches. Size tells how often a clone was seen (once, few, many) or the class of an expanded clone, and some rows leave it out.

>TRBD1|TRBV27|.|TRBJ1-5
CASSPGQVQPQHF
TGTGCCAGCAGCCCAGGACAGGTTCAGCCCCAGCATTTT
>.|TRBV10-3|once|TRBJ2-5
CAISGQEGETQYF
TGTGCCATCAGTGGGCAGGAGGGGGAGACCCAGTACTTC
>TRBD1|TRBV6-1|.|TRBJ1-3
CASSEAGQFLSGNTIYF
TGTGCCAGCAGTGAAGCGGGACAGTTTCTCTCTGGAAACACCATATATTTT
>TRBD2|TRBV7-2|.|TRBJ2-2
CASSSYWTSEVGELFF
TGTGCCAGCAGCTCTTATTGGACTAGCGAAGTCGGGGAGCTGTTTTTT
>TRBD1|TRBV2|.|TRBJ2-7
CASCRDRGYEQYF
TGTGCCAGCTGCCGGGACAGGGGGTACGAGCAGTACTTC
>.|TRBV15|.|TRBJ2-5
CATSRDLGSETQYF
TGTGCCACCAGCAGAGATCTTGGATCAGAGACCCAGTACTTC
>.|TRBV10-3|.|TRBJ1-4
CAISDRGGEKLFF
TGTGCCATCAGTGACCGGGGAGGGGAAAAACTGTTTTTT
>.|TRBV6-5|.|TRBJ2-1
CASRPPKGAYNEQFF
TGTGCCAGCAGGCCCCCCAAGGGTGCCTACAATGAGCAGTTCTTC
>.|TRBV15|.|TRBJ1-4
CATSREGGTGEKLFF
TGTGCCACCAGCAGAGAGGGAGGGACCGGTGAAAAACTGTTTTTT
>TRBD1|TRBV7-6|.|TRBJ1-6
CASSLGLTGRSPLHF
TGTGCCAGCAGCTTGGGCCTGACAGGGAGATCACCCCTCCACTTT
>.|TRBV10-3|.|TRBJ2-7
CAIPGQGSDEQYF
TGTGCCATCCCGGGCCAGGGAAGCGACGAGCAGTACTTC
>.|TRBV10-3|once|TRBJ2-1
CAISASEGGFNNEQFF
TGTGCCATCAGTGCGTCAGAGGGGGGGTTCAACAATGAGCAGTTCTTC
>TRBD1|TRBV2|.|TRBJ2-2
CASSRTGGFTGELFF
TGTGCCAGCAGCAGAACAGGGGGCTTCACCGGGGAGCTGTTTTTT
>.|TRBV30|.|TRBJ1-1
CAWTPQGTGAFF
TGTGCCTGGACTCCGCAGGGGACTGGAGCTTTCTTT
>.|TRBV5-4|.|TRBJ2-6
CASTLWGTGANVLTF
TGTGCCAGCACCCTGTGGGGTACTGGGGCCAACGTCCTGACTTTC
>TRBD1|TRBV18|.|TRBJ2-5
CASSPRAGGQETQYF
TGTGCCAGCTCACCAAGGGCAGGGGGCCAAGAGACCCAGTACTTC
>TRBD2|TRBV9|.|TRBJ2-1
CASSVSGTTLNEQFF
TGTGCCAGCAGCGTTTCCGGGACTACCCTCAATGAGCAGTTCTTC
>.|TRBV28|.|TRBJ1-5
CASSSKQPQHF
TGTGCCAGCAGTTCCAAGCAGCCCCAGCATTTT
>TRBD2|TRBV7-2|.|TRBJ2-1
CASSPTLAGGRNEQFF
TGTGCCAGCAGCCCGACACTAGCGGGAGGGCGGAATGAGCAGTTCTTC
>TRBD1|TRBV18|.|TRBJ2-7
CASSLTGGPTYEQYF
TGTGCCAGCTCACTAACAGGGGGCCCAACCTACGAGCAGTACTTC
>.|TRBV20-1|.|TRBJ2-3
CSATTDTQYF
TGCAGTGCTACGACAGATACGCAGTATTTT
>.|TRBV2|once|TRBJ1-1
CASSVNSEAFF
TGTGCCAGCAGCGTGAACAGTGAAGCTTTCTTT
>TRBD2|TRBV5-1|.|TRBJ2-3
CASSFTSGSTDTQYF
TGCGCCAGCAGCTTTACTAGCGGGAGTACAGATACGCAGTATTTT
>.|TRBV4-3|once|TRBJ2-2
CASSPTYFGNIAGELFF
TGCGCCAGCAGCCCCACGTATTTCGGGAATATCGCCGGGGAGCTGTTTTTT
>.|TRBV30|.|TRBJ1-4
CAWTRLGGTNEKLFF
TGTGCCTGGACGCGATTGGGGGGTACTAATGAAAAACTGTTTTTT
>.|TRBV7-3|.|TRBJ2-3
CASQSGGTDTQYF
TGTGCCAGCCAGAGTGGCGGCACAGATACGCAGTATTTT
>.|TRBV7-6|once|TRBJ2-3
CASSQRADYTDTQYF
TGTGCCAGCAGCCAACGGGCTGATTACACAGATACGCAGTATTTT
>.|TRBV5-4|few|TRBJ1-6
CASSYHRVLNSPLHF
TGTGCCAGCAGCTACCACAGGGTATTAAATTCACCCCTCCACTTT
>TRBD2|TRBV4-1|.|TRBJ2-1
CASSQVSSGSSYNEQFF
TGCGCCAGCAGCCAAGTTAGTAGCGGGAGCTCCTACAATGAGCAGTTCTTC
>.|TRBV14|.|TRBJ1-1
CASSQGMVTAFF
TGTGCCAGCAGCCAAGGAATGGTTACAGCTTTCTTT
>TRBD1|TRBV6-6|.|TRBJ1-1
CASSLQGEGTEAFF
TGTGCCAGCAGTCTACAGGGGGAGGGCACTGAAGCTTTCTTT
>TRBD2|TRBV25-1|.|TRBJ2-1
CASSETASGLWEQFF
TGTGCCAGCAGTGAAACCGCTAGCGGGCTTTGGGAGCAGTTCTTC
>.|TRBV7-2|.|TRBJ1-4
CASSLWQATNEKLFF
TGTGCCAGCAGCTTATGGCAGGCAACTAATGAAAAACTGTTTTTT
>.|TRBV18|.|TRBJ1-2
CASSPPGGIYYGYTF
TGTGCCAGCTCACCACCGGGGGGCATTTACTATGGCTACACCTTC
>.|TRBV2|.|TRBJ1-6
CASKSREDSPLHF
TGTGCCAGCAAGTCCAGGGAGGATTCACCCCTCCACTTT
>.|TRBV19|.|TRBJ1-1
CASSNGAGLAEAFF
TGTGCCAGTAGTAATGGCGCAGGTTTGGCTGAAGCTTTCTTT
>.|TRBV6-6|.|TRBJ2-7
CASSYSAGAVYEQYF
TGTGCCAGCAGTTACAGCGCGGGGGCAGTGTACGAGCAGTACTTC
>.|TRBV5-1|.|TRBJ1-6
CASSLVGRELPNSPLHF
TGCGCCAGCAGCTTGGTGGGCCGGGAGCTACCCAATTCACCCCTCCACTTT
>.|TRBV5-6|.|TRBJ1-2
CASSRRRQGLGYTF
TGTGCCAGCAGCCGCCGTAGGCAGGGGCTTGGCTACACCTTC
>.|TRBV5-1|.|TRBJ2-2
CASSSPRVGELFF
TGCGCCAGCAGCTCCCCCCGCGTCGGGGAGCTGTTTTTT
>.|TRBV4-1|.|TRBJ2-7
CASSQGYGGPTYEQYF
TGCGCCAGCAGCCAAGGCTACGGGGGGCCAACCTACGAGCAGTACTTC
>TRBD2|TRBV2|.|TRBJ2-7
CASSKRRGGRDEQYF
TGTGCCAGCAGTAAAAGGCGGGGGGGCCGCGACGAGCAGTACTTC
>.|TRBV7-2|.|TRBJ2-3
CASSLSGASLVDTQYF
TGTGCCAGCAGTCTGTCGGGCGCCTCCTTAGTGGATACGCAGTATTTT
>TRBD2|TRBV5-1|.|TRBJ2-1
CASRNRLAGVNEQFF
TGCGCCAGCAGAAATCGACTAGCGGGGGTGAATGAGCAGTTCTTC
>.|TRBV7-2|.|TRBJ2-7
CASSLEQIFSYEQYF
TGTGCCAGCAGCTTAGAACAGATCTTCTCCTACGAGCAGTACTTC
>.|TRBV30|.|TRBJ1-1
CAWSVAGLNTEAFF
TGTGCCTGGAGTGTTGCCGGGCTCAACACTGAAGCTTTCTTT
>.|TRBV27|.|TRBJ1-5
CASRGTGTRDQPQHF
TGTGCCAGCAGGGGCACCGGGACACGAGATCAGCCCCAGCATTTT
>TRBD1|TRBV2|once|TRBJ2-7
CASSPGTGWEQYF
TGTGCCAGCAGTCCCGGGACAGGGTGGGAGCAGTACTTC